The clone carrying this T cell receptor (beta chain) came up a few times. TCRdb's copy holds only in-frame clones and misses some; the assay was immunoSEQ multiplex PCR. The profile covers 65,000 to 95,000 clones, with 85% to 90% appearing a single time and approximately 0.19% taken by the ten largest. The CDR3 covers 11 residues. Germline values: CDR1 SGHTS, CDR2 YDEGEE. Trimming removed 7 bases at V and 8 bases at J, with 12 bases between. The sample belongs to a study of OX40 agonist ivuxolimab in advanced cancers. At the level of the study: Melanoma, hepatocellular carcinoma, head and neck or renal cell cancer occurred in dose-escalation patients.

The chain has TRBV5-8 and TRBJ1-1; D remains unclear. The sequences come from CD4+ or CD8+ T cells sorted from blood, collected in a trial of the OX40 agonist ivuxolimab. This TCR came from an adult with an advanced solid tumor such as melanoma, head and neck, liver or kidney cancer. The CDR3 DNA sequence: TGTGCCAGCCAAAGGCGCAGCGAAGCTTTCTTT. Its translation is CASQRRSEAFF.